The rows below give T cell receptor beta chains drawn from one sample of a study of T-cell reconstitution after alpha-beta-depleted transplantation in children. One entry per CDR3 protein results from TCRdb running MiXCR on the PCR reads. The sample consists of a few hundred thousand distinct CDR3 sequences, about 9.5% of them appearing once. Specimen: PBMCs, collected before TCRalphabeta/CD19-depleted stem cell transplant. The receptors stem from a boy in the first two years of life with acute myeloid leukemia, due to receive a stem cell transplant. The CDR3 runs from the conserved cysteine through the conserved F or W. The D gene is left open where the match is weak. Clone size is given for some rows only: seen once, a few or many times, or a class if the clone is expanded.

many,TRBJ1-5,TRBV5-5,TRBD1,TGTGCCAGCAGCTACCTCCTTACAGGGGAAGAAGATCAGCCCCAGCATTTT,CASSYLLTGEEDQPQHF
many,TRBJ1-5,TRBV20-1,TRBD1,TGCAGTGCTAGAGGACAGGGGGGCAATCAGCCCCAGCATTTT,CSARGQGGNQPQHF
few,TRBJ1-4,TRBV30,NA,TGTGCCTGGAGTAGGTGGCTCAGGGGAGTCGGTGAAAAACTGTTTTTT,CAWSRWLRGVGEKLFF
many,TRBJ2-2,TRBV27,TRBD2,TGTGCCAGCAGTCCTCACTTAGCGGGAGGGCCGGTCGGGGAGCTGTTTTTT,CASSPHLAGGPVGELFF
many,TRBJ1-2,TRBV27,NA,TGTGCCAGCAGTTTATCGGGACATGGTTATGGCTACACCTTC,CASSLSGHGYGYTF
many,TRBJ2-1,TRBV5-5,TRBD1,TGTGCCAGCAGCCCTAAATCGGTACAGGGGGCGAAGAATGAGCAGTTCTTC,CASSPKSVQGAKNEQFF
few,TRBJ2-1,TRBV7-2,NA,TGTGCCAGCAGCCCCCGGGACATATTCAACAATGAGCAGTTCTTC,CASSPRDIFNNEQFF
many,TRBJ1-2,TRBV7-9,NA,TGTGCCATCAGCTTATCAGGGAGAATTAGTTATGGCTACACCTTC,CAISLSGRISYGYTF
NA,TRBJ1-5,TRBV28,NA,TGTGCCAGCAGCTTTCCAGTTCTCGGCAATCAGCCCCAGCATTTT,CASSFPVLGNQPQHF
few,TRBJ2-1,TRBV12-5,NA,TGTGCTAGTGGGTGGGGGAATCCTTCGGGGGAGCAGTTCTTC,CASGWGNPSGEQFF
many,TRBJ1-1,TRBV6-6,NA,TGTGCCAGCAAGATTAACGGTGGCACTGAAGCTTTCTTT,CASKINGGTEAFF
many,TRBJ2-3,TRBV20-1,NA,TGCAGTGCTAGAGGGCTACCGGGCAGCACAGATACGCAGTATTTT,CSARGLPGSTDTQYF
many,TRBJ2-3,TRBV28,NA,TGTGCCGTCGGGGAGGGGGGCACAGATACGCAGTATTTT,CAVGEGGTDTQYF
many,TRBJ2-7,TRBV20-1,NA,TGCAGTGCTGGGTGGGGCGACTACGAGCAGTACTTC,CSAGWGDYEQYF
many,TRBJ2-2,TRBV7-8,NA,TGTGCCAGCAGCTACGGAGGGGAGCTGTTTTTT,CASSYGGELFF
many,TRBJ1-1,TRBV7-3,TRBD1,TGTGCCAGCAGCCCAAGTAGGGGGCACACTGAAGCTTTCTTT,CASSPSRGHTEAFF
many,TRBJ1-2,TRBV7-8,NA,TGTGCCAGCAGCGCCCGGGACACCGGCTATGGCTACACCTTC,CASSARDTGYGYTF
many,TRBJ1-1,TRBV10-3,NA,TGTGCCATCAGTGAGAGGGATGAAGCTTTCTTT,CAISERDEAFF
many,TRBJ2-1,TRBV5-1,NA,TGCGCCAGCAGCTTGGAGGACAATGAGCAGTTCTTC,CASSLEDNEQFF
many,TRBJ2-2,TRBV20-1,NA,TGCAGTGCTAGAGCGGCGGGGCATACCGGGGAGCTGTTTTTT,CSARAAGHTGELFF
few,TRBJ2-2,TRBV10-3,NA,TGTGCCATCAGTGAGGGGAAAGACCCCGGGGAGCTGTTTTTT,CAISEGKDPGELFF
many,TRBJ2-5,TRBV7-9,TRBD1,TGTGCCAGCGCAGGGGGCGGAGAGACCCAGTACTTC,CASAGGGETQYF
few,TRBJ1-5,TRBV13,NA,TGTGCCAGCAGCTCCCGGTACAACCCCGGGCATCAGCCCCAGCATTTT,CASSSRYNPGHQPQHF
many,TRBJ2-2,TRBV2,NA,TGTGCCAGCTGGGCCGGGGAGCTGTTTTTT,CASWAGELFF
few,TRBJ2-6,TRBV20-1,NA,TGCAGTGCTAGGATCCTTGGGGCCAACGTCCTGACTTTC,CSARILGANVLTF
few,TRBJ1-5,TRBV20-1,NA,TGCAGTGCTAGACCCTGGGTGGAGGGGCAGCCCCAGCATTTT,CSARPWVEGQPQHF
NA,TRBJ1-1,TRBV7-3,NA,TGTGCCAGCAGTTACGACTTATTGGGAACTTATCAGCGTCGAGAGGACACTGAAGCTTTCTTT,CASSYDLLGTYQRREDTEAFF
many,TRBJ2-7,TRBV13,NA,TGTGCCAGCAGCTCCGACTACGGGACAAAACAGCAGTACTTC,CASSSDYGTKQQYF
many,TRBJ2-3,TRBV24-1,TRBD1,TGTGCCACCAGTGATTTCGGGACAGCGGGCACAGATACGCAGTATTTT,CATSDFGTAGTDTQYF
NA,TRBJ2-7,TRBV23-1,NA,TGCGCCAGCAGTCAAGGACAGACCCGGGACTCCTACGAGCAGTACTTC,CASSQGQTRDSYEQYF
many,TRBJ2-7,TRBV7-3,NA,TGTGCCAGCAGCTTAATTGGGGCAGGCGAGCAGTACTTC,CASSLIGAGEQYF
few,TRBJ2-7,TRBV9,TRBD2,TGTGCCAGCAGCGTAGGAGGACTAGCGGTTCCTTACGAGCAGTACTTC,CASSVGGLAVPYEQYF
NA,TRBJ2-1,TRBV12-3/TRBV12-4,NA,TGTGCCAGCAGTTTAGAAGGGGGGACCGGGACTACCTACAATAAGCAGTTCTTC,CASSLEGGTGTTYNKQFF
many,TRBJ2-5,TRBV19,NA,TGTGCCAGTAGTAGGCCTTCCCGGGAAGAGACCCAGTACTTC,CASSRPSREETQYF
many,TRBJ2-1,TRBV20-1,TRBD1,TGCAGTGCGACTTCCCGGACAGGTTACAATGAGCAGTTCTTC,CSATSRTGYNEQFF
many,TRBJ1-2,TRBV7-9,TRBD1,TGTGCCAGCAGCTTGAGTGGGACAGGTCCACAAATGTATGGCTACACCTTC,CASSLSGTGPQMYGYTF
many,TRBJ2-7,TRBV6-5,TRBD2,TGTGCCAGCAGTTACATCGGGGGGGAAGCCTACGAGCAGTACTTC,CASSYIGGEAYEQYF
many,TRBJ1-2,TRBV5-1,TRBD1,TGCGCCAGCAGCCAGCACGCGGGACAGTCCTATCTCTATGGCTACACCTTC,CASSQHAGQSYLYGYTF
NA,TRBJ1-5,TRBV30,TRBD1,TGTGCCTGGAGTGCCAGGGGGAATCAGCCCCAGCATTTT,CAWSARGNQPQHF
many,TRBJ2-1,TRBV5-6,TRBD2,TGTGCCAGCAGCTCGCCCTCGGCGGGGGGCCTTCAATACAATGAGCAGTTCTTC,CASSSPSAGGLQYNEQFF
few,TRBJ1-5,TRBV7-9,TRBD1,TGTGCCAGCAGCCTTGCAGGGGGGAACAATCAGCCCCAGCATTTT,CASSLAGGNNQPQHF
many,TRBJ2-5,TRBV12-3/TRBV12-4,TRBD1,TGTGCCAGCAGTCCAGCAGGACAGGTTCCTCAAGAGACCCAGTACTTC,CASSPAGQVPQETQYF
many,TRBJ2-1,TRBV29-1,NA,TGCAGCGTCCGTGACTACAATGAGCAGTTCTTC,CSVRDYNEQFF
many,TRBJ1-2,TRBV20-1,NA,TGCAGTGCTAGCGACAGTAATGGCTACACCTTC,CSASDSNGYTF
many,TRBJ1-1,TRBV4-3,TRBD1,TGCGCCAGCAGTCACAGGGGGTTGAACACTGAAGCTTTCTTT,CASSHRGLNTEAFF
many,TRBJ1-6,TRBV12-3/TRBV12-4,NA,TGTGCCAGCAGTTTTGGGGGACCACCGGGCTACTATAATTCACCCCTCCACTTT,CASSFGGPPGYYNSPLHF
many,TRBJ2-2,TRBV24-1,NA,TGTGCCACCAGTGTCCTACAGGAACAAGGGAACACCGGGGAGCTGTTTTTT,CATSVLQEQGNTGELFF
NA,TRBJ1-6,TRBV18,NA,TGTGCCAGCTCACCCAGAACAGGGTCCTATAATTCACCCCTCCACTTT,CASSPRTGSYNSPLHF
NA,TRBJ2-4,TRBV11-2,TRBD2,TGTGCCAGCAGCTTAGTCCCCCGACTAGCGGGAGGGCTAGCCAAAAACATTCAGTACTTC,CASSLVPRLAGGLAKNIQYF
NA,TRBJ2-7,TRBV6-1,NA,TGTGCCAGCTTCGACCCCCCAGACTACGAGCAGTACTTC,CASFDPPDYEQYF
many,TRBJ2-5,TRBV7-9,NA,TGTGCCAGCAGCCCCCGCCGGACAGAAGAGACCCAGTACTTC,CASSPRRTEETQYF
many,TRBJ2-3,TRBV20-1,TRBD2,TGCAGTGCTAGAGATCGCAGGGGACTAGCCCACACAGATACGCAGTATTTT,CSARDRRGLAHTDTQYF
many,TRBJ1-6,TRBV7-3,TRBD1,TGTGCCAGCAGCACCGGGACAGGGAGTTCACCCCTCCACTTT,CASSTGTGSSPLHF
many,TRBJ2-1,TRBV11-2,NA,TGTGCCAGCAGCCCAGGGGCGGGAAGGGGCAATGAGCAGTTCTTC,CASSPGAGRGNEQFF